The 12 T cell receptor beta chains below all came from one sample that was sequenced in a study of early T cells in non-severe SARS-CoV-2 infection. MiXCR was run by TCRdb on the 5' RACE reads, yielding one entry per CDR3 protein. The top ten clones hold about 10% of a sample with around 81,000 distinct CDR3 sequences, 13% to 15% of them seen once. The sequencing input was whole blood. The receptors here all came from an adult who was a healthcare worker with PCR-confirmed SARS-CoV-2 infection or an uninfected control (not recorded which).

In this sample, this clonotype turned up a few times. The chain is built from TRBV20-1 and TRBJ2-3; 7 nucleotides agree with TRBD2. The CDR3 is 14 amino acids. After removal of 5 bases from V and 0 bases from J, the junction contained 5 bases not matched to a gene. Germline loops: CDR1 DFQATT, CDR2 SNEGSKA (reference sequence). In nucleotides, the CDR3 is TGCAGTGCTCACCATAGCGGGAGCACAGATACGCAGTATTTT. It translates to CSAHHSGSTDTQYF.

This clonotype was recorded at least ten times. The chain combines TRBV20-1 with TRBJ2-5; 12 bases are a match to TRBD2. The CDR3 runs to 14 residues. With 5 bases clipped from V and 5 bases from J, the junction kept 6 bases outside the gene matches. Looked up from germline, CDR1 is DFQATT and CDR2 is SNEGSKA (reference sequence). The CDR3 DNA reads TGCAGTGCTCCCCGACTAGCGGGGGATGAGACCCAGTACTTC. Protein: CSAPRLAGDETQYF.

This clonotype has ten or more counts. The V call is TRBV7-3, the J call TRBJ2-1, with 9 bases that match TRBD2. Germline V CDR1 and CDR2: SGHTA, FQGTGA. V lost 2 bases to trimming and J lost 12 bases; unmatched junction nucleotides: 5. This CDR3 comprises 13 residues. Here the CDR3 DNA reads TGTGCCAGCAGCTTAGCGGGGGGGCCCCGGCAGTTCTTC. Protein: CASSLAGGPRQFF.

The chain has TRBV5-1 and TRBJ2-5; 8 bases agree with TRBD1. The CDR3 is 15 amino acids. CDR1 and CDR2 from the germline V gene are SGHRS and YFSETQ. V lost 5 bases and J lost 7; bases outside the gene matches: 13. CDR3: CASSRTGTASGTQYF. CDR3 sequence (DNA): TGCGCCAGCAGTAGGACAGGGACGGCTTCTGGGACCCAGTACTTC.

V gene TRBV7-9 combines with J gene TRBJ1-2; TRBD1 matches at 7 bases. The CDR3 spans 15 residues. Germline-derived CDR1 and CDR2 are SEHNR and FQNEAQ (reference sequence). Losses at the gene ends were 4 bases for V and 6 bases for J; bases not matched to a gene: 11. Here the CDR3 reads CASSYNRGALDGYTF. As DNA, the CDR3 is TGTGCCAGCAGCTACAACAGGGGAGCGTTAGATGGCTACACCTTC.

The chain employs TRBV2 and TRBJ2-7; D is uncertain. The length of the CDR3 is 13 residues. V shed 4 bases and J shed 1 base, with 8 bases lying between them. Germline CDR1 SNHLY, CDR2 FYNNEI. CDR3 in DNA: TGTGCCAGCAGTGGCGGAGAATCCTACGAGCAGTACTTC. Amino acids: CASSGGESYEQYF.

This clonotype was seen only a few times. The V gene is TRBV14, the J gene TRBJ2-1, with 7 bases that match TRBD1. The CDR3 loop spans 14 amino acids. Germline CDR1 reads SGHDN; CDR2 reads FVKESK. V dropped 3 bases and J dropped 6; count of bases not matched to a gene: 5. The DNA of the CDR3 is TGTGCCAGCAGCCACGGGACAGTACTCAATGAGCAGTTCTTC. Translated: CASSHGTVLNEQFF. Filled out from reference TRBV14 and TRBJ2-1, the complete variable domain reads EAGVTQFPSHSVIEKGQTVTLRCDPISGHDNLYWYRRVMGKEIKFLLHFVKESKQDESGMPNNRFLAERTGGTYSTLKVQPAELEDSGVYFCASSHGTVLNEQFFGPGTRLTVL.

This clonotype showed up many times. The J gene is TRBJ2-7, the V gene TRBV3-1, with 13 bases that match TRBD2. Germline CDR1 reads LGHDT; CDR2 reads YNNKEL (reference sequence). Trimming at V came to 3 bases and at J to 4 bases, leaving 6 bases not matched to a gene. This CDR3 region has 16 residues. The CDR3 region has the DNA TGTGCCAGCAGCCAGTTTGGACTAGCGGGGGTTTACGAGCAGTACTTC. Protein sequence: CASSQFGLAGVYEQYF.

In DNA form, the CDR3 reads TGTGCCACCAGTGATCCCGGACACCCGAACACCGGGGAGCTGTTTTTT. Protein product: CATSDPGHPNTGELFF. The rearrangement joins TRBV24-1 to TRBJ2-2; perhaps TRBD1 as D (5 bases). CDR1 is KGHDR and CDR2 is SFDVKD in the germline V gene. The CDR3 consists of 16 residues. V lost 3 bases and J 0 bases, leaving 10 bases between the germline ends.

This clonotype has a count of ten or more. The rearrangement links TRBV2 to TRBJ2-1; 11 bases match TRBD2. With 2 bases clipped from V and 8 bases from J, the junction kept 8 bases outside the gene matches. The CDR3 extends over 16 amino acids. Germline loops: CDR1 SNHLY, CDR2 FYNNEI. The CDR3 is CASSESLAGGRYEQFF. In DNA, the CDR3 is TGTGCCAGCAGTGAATCCCTAGCGGGGGGCCGTTATGAGCAGTTCTTC.

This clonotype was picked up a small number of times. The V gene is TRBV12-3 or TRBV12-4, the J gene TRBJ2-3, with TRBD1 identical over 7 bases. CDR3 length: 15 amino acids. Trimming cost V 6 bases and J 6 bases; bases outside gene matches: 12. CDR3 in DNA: TGTGCCAGCAGAGCTACCGGGACAGAGGTGGATACGCAGTATTTT. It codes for CASRATGTEVDTQYF.

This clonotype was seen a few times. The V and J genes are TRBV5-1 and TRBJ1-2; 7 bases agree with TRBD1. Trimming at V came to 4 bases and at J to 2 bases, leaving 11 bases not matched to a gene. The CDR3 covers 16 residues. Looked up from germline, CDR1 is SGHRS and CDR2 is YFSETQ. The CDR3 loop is CASSPGPATGNYGYTF. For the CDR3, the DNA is TGCGCCAGCAGCCCCGGACCCGCGACAGGGAACTATGGCTACACCTTC. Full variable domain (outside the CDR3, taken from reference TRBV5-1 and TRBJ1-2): KAGVTQTPRYLIKTRGQQVTLSCSPISGHRSVSWYQQTPGQGLQFLFEYFSETQRNKGNFPGRFSGRQFSNSRSEMNVSTLELGDSALYLCASSPGPATGNYGYTFGSGTRLTVV.